The present T cell receptor (beta chain) was sequenced within a study of shared clonotypes between healthy human individuals. CDR1 is SGHTA and CDR2 is FQGNSA in the germline V gene. Trimming took off 6 bases at V and 0 bases at J, with 15 bases between the two ends. The CDR3 has 16 amino acids. TCRdb's table, derived via immunoSEQ multiplex PCR, lists solely in-frame clones and lacks some. The data show around 690,000 clones, with around 90% seen just once and about 33% held by the top ten. The chain employs TRBV7-2 and TRBJ1-3; D gene uncertain. The sequenced sample was memory CD8+ T cells from PBMCs. The subset here: CD45RO+ cells pooled with CCR7-negative TemRA cells. The receptor was isolated from a man aged 18 to 35 in good health. Some clones in this sample may be carry-over from other donors' samples. Written as DNA, the CDR3 is TGTGCCAGCAGACAGACCCTCTGGAGCTCTGGAAACACCATATATTTT. Residues: CASRQTLWSSGNTIYF.